This entry describes one TCR beta chain. Trimming pared 3 bases from V and 1 base from J, leaving 9 bases between. Germline loops: CDR1 SGHTA, CDR2 FQGTGA. This CDR3 spans 15 amino acids. The method was immunoSEQ multiplex PCR; TCRdb's version includes in-frame clones alone and lacks a portion of them. The sample contains about 98,000 clones, 70% to 80% of which appear only once. The data originate from a study of control samples from healthy donors and cancer patients. The chain uses TRBV7-3 and TRBJ2-2; TRBD2 is a possible D gene (5 bases). The origin of this receptor is a woman aged 25 to 39 in good health. Material: blood. CDR3 sequence (DNA): TGTGCCAGCAGCTTGACCGGGAAGAACACCGGGGAGCTGTTTTTT. It is translated as CASSLTGKNTGELFF.